The present T cell receptor beta chain was sequenced within a study of CD8 T cells in ankylosing spondylitis. One entry per CDR3 protein, called by TCRdb with MiXCR from the 5' RACE reads. The profile covers fewer than 200,000 distinct CDR3 sequences, with roughly 10% appearing a single time and over 13% taken by the ten largest. The CDR3 covers 12 residues. Germline CDR1 SGHDT, CDR2 YYEEEE. Trimming removed 3 bases at V and 7 bases at J, with 8 bases between. Study results and limitations: Disease-linked clones had a CD8+ phenotype and relatively low frequency in peripheral blood. Among TCR beta sequences, a motif of 7 to 9 highly homologous variants appeared characteristic of ankylosing spondylitis blood.

There are a few counts of this clonotype. Its antigen is unidentified. The sample taken for sequencing was blood, either unsorted or a sorted T cell fraction (not recorded which). The origin of this receptor is a female donor with ankylosing spondylitis or in good health (not recorded which). V usage is TRBV5-6 and J usage is TRBJ2-1, with D unclear. In DNA form, the CDR3 reads TGTGCCAGCAGCTCTCACGGTAATGAGCAGTTCTTC. This codes for CASSSHGNEQFF.